This TCR beta chain was recovered during a study of control samples from healthy donors and cancer patients. Some clones are missing from TCRdb's copy, which holds only in-frame ones; the method was immunoSEQ multiplex PCR. The table has tens of thousands of clones, approximately 95% seen once. The sample taken for sequencing was blood. The sequence was obtained from a man younger than 45 in good health.

Here the CDR3 DNA reads TGTGCCAGCACACCACCCCACGGACAAGAGACCCAGTACTTC. Translation gives CASTPPHGQETQYF. This chain joins TRBV6-5 and TRBJ2-5, with D unclear. CDR1 is MNHEY, CDR2 SVGAGI, per germline. Trimming removed 7 bases from V and 2 bases from J, with 14 bases in between. The CDR3 has 14 residues.